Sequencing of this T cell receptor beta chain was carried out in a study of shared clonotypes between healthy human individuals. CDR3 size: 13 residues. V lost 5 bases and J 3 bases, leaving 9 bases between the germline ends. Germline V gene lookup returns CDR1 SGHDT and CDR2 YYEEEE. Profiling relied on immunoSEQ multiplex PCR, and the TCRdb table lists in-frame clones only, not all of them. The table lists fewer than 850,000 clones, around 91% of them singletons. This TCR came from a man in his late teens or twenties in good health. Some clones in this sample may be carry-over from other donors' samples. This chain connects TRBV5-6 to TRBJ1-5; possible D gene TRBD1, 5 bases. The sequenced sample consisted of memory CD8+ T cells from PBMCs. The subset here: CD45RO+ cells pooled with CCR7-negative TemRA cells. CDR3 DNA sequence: TGTGCCAGCAGTTCTGGGACCAATCAGCCCCAGCATTTT. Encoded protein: CASSSGTNQPQHF.